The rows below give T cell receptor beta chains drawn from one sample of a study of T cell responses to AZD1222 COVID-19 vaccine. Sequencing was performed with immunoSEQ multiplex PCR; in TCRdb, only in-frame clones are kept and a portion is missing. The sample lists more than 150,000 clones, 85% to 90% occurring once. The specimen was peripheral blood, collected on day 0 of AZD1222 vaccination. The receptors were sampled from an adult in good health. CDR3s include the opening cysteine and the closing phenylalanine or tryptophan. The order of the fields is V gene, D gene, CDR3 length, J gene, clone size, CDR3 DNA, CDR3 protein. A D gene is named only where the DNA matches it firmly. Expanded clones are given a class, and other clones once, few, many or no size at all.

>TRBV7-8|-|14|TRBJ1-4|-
TGTGCCAGCAGCTTAAGGACCGAGGATGAAAAACTGTTTTTT
CASSLRTEDEKLFF
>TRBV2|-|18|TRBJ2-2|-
TGTGCCAGCAGTGGGGTTGGGCAGGGTCTTTTCTACACCGGGGAGCTGTTTTTT
CASSGVGQGLFYTGELFF
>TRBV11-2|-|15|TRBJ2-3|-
TGTGCCAGCAGTCCCACCAAGGGGATAGGGGATACGCAGTATTTT
CASSPTKGIGDTQYF
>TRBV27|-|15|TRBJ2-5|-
TGTGCCAGCAGTTCTATTCCAGGGAGTCGGGAGACCCAGTACTTC
CASSSIPGSRETQYF
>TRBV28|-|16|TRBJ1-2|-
TGTGCCAGCAGTTTAATCAGCCGGGGGGCGGGTGGTGGCTACACCTTC
CASSLISRGAGGGYTF
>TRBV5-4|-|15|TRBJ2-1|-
TGTGCCAGCAGCTTGGACAGCGGGCCTTACAATGAGCAGTTCTTC
CASSLDSGPYNEQFF
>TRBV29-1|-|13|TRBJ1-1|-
TGCAGCGTTGCATCCTTGGCGAACACTGAAGCTTTCTTT
CSVASLANTEAFF
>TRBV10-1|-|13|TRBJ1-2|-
TGCGCCAGCAGCAGGCAGAACTACTATGGCTACACCTTC
CASSRQNYYGYTF
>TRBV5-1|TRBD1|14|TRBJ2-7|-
TGCGCCAGCAGCGAGGACAGGGCATCCTACGAGCAGTACTTC
CASSEDRASYEQYF
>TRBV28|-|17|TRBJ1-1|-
TGTGCCAGCAGTGTGGCTGCGGGACACGACATGAACACTGAAGCTTTCTTT
CASSVAAGHDMNTEAFF
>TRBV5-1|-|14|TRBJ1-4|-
TGCGCCAGCAGCCCGCTTGCAACTAATGAAAAACTGTTTTTT
CASSPLATNEKLFF
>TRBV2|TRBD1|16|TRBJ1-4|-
TGTGCCAGCAGTGTAAGGACGACAGGGACTAATGAAAAACTGTTTTTT
CASSVRTTGTNEKLFF
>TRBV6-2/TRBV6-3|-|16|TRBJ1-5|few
TGTGCCAGCAGTTTTGGTTCTTGGGTTAGCAATCAGCCCCAGCATTTT
CASSFGSWVSNQPQHF
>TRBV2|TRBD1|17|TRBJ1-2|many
TGTGCCAGCAGTGAGTCTCTAGGGACAGATACTAACTATGGCTACACCTTC
CASSESLGTDTNYGYTF
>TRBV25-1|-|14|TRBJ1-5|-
TGTGCCAGCAGTGAGGATGAGAGCAATCAGCCCCAGCATTTT
CASSEDESNQPQHF
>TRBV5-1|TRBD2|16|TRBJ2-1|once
TGCGCCAGCAGCTTGGTGGGGACTAAGTCACACAATGAGCAGTTCTTC
CASSLVGTKSHNEQFF
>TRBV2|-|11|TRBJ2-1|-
TGTGCCAGCGGCCTGTTGGGTGAGCAGTTCTTC
CASGLLGEQFF
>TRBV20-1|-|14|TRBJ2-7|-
TGCAGTGCTAGTTTGGCGGGATCAAAATACGAGCAGTACTTC
CSASLAGSKYEQYF
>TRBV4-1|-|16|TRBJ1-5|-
TGCGCCAGCAGCCCACGGACAGACGTACGCAATCAGCCCCAGCATTTT
CASSPRTDVRNQPQHF
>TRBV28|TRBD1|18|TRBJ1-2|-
TGTGCCAGCAGTTTGAAGAAGGACAGGGGTGTGTATAACTATGGCTACACCTTC
CASSLKKDRGVYNYGYTF
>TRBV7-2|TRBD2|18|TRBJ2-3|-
TGTGCCAGCAGCTTTAGCGGGGGGGCCCGTCGCCGCACAGATACGCAGTATTTT
CASSFSGGARRRTDTQYF
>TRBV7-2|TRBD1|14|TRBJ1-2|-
TGTGCCAGCAGCCGTGGGGACAGGGGTTATGGCTACACCTTC
CASSRGDRGYGYTF
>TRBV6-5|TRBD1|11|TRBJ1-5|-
TGTGCCAGCAGTCGGGGACAGGACCAGCATTTT
CASSRGQDQHF
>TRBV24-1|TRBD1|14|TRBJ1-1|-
TGTGCCACCAGTGAAACAGGGGGAGGCACTGAAGCTTTCTTT
CATSETGGGTEAFF
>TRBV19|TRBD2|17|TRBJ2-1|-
TGTGCCAGTAGTATAAGAGCTAGCGGGGGGGCTCTCCTTGAGCAGTTCTTC
CASSIRASGGALLEQFF
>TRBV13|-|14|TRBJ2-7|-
TGTGCCAGCAGCTTAGTCGGACGGACCTACGAGCAGTACTTC
CASSLVGRTYEQYF
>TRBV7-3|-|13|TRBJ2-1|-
TGTGCCAGCAGCTTATTCGGAAACAATGAGCAGTTCTTC
CASSLFGNNEQFF
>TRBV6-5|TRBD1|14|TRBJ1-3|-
TGTGCCAGCAGGCAGGGGGCCTCTGGAAACACCATATATTTT
CASRQGASGNTIYF
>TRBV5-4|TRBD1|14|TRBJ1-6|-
TGTGCCAGCAGCTTGGAGACAGGGGGATCACCCCTCCACTTT
CASSLETGGSPLHF
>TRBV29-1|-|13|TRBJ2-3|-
TGCAGCGTCCTAGGGGGGGCGTCAGATACGCAGTATTTT
CSVLGGASDTQYF
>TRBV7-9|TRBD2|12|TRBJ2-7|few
TGTGCCAGCAGCCGGGACTACCGCGAGCAGTACTTC
CASSRDYREQYF
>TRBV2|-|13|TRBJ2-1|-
TGTGCCAGCAATTTTCGAGAGGACAATGAGCAGTTCTTC
CASNFREDNEQFF
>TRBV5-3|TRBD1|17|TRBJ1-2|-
TGTGCCAGAAGCTTCCCGGGACAGGGGTCCCGGTCCTATGGCTACACCTTC
CARSFPGQGSRSYGYTF
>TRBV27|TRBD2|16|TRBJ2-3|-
TGTGCCAGCAGATTGGGACTAGCGGGGAGCACAGATACGCAGTATTTT
CASRLGLAGSTDTQYF
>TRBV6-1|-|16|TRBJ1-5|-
TGTGCCAGCAGTGTCCATACGGCAGCTTCCAATCAGCCCCAGCATTTT
CASSVHTAASNQPQHF
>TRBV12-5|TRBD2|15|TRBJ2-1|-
TGTGCTAGTTCCAAAGGGACTAGCGCGTACAATGAGCAGTTCTTC
CASSKGTSAYNEQFF